Sequencing of this T cell receptor (beta chain) was carried out in a study of radiotherapy plus CTLA-4 blockade in lung cancer. As to this clone: Its target is unknown.

TCRdb's table, derived via immunoSEQ multiplex PCR, lists solely in-frame clones and lacks some. In the table there are fewer than 100,000 clones, around 79% of which are singletons. Findings and limits, study-wide: Increased serum interferon-beta after radiation also reportedly predicted response strongly.

Germline V gives CDR1 MDHEN, CDR2 SYDVKM. This CDR3 is 11 amino acids long. Trimming stripped 8 bases from V and 11 bases from J, with 15 bases between. This chain links TRBV28 with TRBJ1-1, with a weak D call TRBD1 (5 bases). Sequencing was performed on peripheral blood, taken from a patient treated with radiotherapy plus ipilimumab. The source of this sequence is a human donor with non-small cell lung cancer whose response to radiotherapy plus ipilimumab could not be evaluated. Some clones in this sample may be carry-over from other donors' samples. The CDR3 here is CASARPGNAFF. The CDR3 nucleotides read TGTGCCAGCGCCAGGCCAGGGAATGCTTTCTTT.